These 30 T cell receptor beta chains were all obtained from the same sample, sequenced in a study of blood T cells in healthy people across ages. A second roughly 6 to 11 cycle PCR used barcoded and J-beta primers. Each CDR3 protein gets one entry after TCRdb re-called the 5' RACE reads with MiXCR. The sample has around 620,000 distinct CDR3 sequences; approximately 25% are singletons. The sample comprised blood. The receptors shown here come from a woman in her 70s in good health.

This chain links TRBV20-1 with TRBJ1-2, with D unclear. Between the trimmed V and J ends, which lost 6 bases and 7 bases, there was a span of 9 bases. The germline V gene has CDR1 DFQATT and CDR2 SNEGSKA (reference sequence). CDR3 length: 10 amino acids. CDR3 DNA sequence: TGCAGTGCCCGCGCGAGTGGCTACACCTTC. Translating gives CSARASGYTF.

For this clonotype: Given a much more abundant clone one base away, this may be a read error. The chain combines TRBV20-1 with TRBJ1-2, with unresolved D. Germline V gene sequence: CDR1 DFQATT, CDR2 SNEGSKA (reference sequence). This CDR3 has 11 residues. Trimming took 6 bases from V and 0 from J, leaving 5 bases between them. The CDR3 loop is CSALTNYGYTF. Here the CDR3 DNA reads TGCAGTGCGTTAACTAACTATGGCTACACCTTC.

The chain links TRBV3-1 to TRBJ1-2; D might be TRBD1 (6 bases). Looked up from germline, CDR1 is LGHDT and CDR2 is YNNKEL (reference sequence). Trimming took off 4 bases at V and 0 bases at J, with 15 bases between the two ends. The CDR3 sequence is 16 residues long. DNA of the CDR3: TGTGCCAGCAGCCGGACAGACTACCAGTCTAACTATGGCTACACCTTC. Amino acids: CASSRTDYQSNYGYTF.

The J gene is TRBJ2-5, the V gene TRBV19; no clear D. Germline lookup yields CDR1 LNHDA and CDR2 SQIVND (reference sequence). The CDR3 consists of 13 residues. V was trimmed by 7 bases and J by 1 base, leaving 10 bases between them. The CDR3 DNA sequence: TGTGCCAGTAATGGAGCACCCCAAGAGACCCAGTACTTC. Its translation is CASNGAPQETQYF.

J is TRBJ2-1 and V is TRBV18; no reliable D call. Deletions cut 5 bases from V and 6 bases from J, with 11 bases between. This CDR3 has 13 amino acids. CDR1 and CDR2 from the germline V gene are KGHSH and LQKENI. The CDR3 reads CASSSLSSNEQFF. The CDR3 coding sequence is TGTGCCAGCTCATCCCTCTCTAGCAATGAGCAGTTCTTC.

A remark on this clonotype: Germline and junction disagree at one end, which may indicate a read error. The CDR3 here is CASSQDLGRNAEAFF. CDR3 sequence (DNA): TGTGCCAGCAGCCAAGATTTAGGGCGGAACGCTGAAGCTTTCTTT. The rearrangement links TRBV14 to TRBJ1-1; D unresolved. The germline V gene encodes CDR1 SGHDN and CDR2 FVKESK. CDR3 size: 15 residues.

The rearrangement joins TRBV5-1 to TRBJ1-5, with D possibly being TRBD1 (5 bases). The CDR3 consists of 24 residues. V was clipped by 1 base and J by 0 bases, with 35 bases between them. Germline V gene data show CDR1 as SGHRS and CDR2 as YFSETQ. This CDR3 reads CASSLYYCRGETGIPHYSNQPQHF. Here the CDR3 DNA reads TGCGCCAGCAGCTTGTATTATTGCCGGGGAGAAACAGGAATACCACACTATAGCAATCAGCCCCAGCATTTT.

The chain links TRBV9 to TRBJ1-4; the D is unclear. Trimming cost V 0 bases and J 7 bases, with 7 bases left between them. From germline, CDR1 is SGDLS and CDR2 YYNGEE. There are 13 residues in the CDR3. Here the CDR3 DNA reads TGTGCCAGCAGCGTAGGCTGGGGTGAAAAACTGTTTTTT. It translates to CASSVGWGEKLFF.

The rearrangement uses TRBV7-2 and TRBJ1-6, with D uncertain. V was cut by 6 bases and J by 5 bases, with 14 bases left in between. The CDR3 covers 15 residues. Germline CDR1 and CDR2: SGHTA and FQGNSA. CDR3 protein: CASSLQPGDNSPLHF. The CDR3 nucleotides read TGTGCCAGCAGTCTCCAGCCGGGCGATAATTCACCCCTCCACTTT.

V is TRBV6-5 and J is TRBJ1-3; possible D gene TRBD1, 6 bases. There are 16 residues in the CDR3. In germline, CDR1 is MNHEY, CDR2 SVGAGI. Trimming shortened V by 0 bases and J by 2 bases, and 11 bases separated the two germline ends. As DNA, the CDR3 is TGTGCCAGCAGTTACTCGTCCGCAGGGGCTGGAAACACCATATATTTT. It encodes CASSYSSAGAGNTIYF.

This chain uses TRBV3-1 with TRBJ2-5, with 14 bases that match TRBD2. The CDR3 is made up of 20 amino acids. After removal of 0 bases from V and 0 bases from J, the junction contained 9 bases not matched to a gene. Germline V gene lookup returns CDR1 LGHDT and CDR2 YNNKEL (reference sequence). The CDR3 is CASSQDGLAGGPLDQETQYF. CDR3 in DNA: TGTGCCAGCAGCCAAGATGGACTAGCGGGGGGACCGCTCGACCAAGAGACCCAGTACTTC.

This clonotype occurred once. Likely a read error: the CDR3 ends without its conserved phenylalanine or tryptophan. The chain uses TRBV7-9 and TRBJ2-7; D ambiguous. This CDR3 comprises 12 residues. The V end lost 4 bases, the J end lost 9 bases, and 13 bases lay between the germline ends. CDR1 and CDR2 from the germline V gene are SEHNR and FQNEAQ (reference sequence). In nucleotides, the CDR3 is TGTGCCAGCAGCTCTAGAGAAGGGTGGCAGTACCTC. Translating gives CASSSREGWQYL.

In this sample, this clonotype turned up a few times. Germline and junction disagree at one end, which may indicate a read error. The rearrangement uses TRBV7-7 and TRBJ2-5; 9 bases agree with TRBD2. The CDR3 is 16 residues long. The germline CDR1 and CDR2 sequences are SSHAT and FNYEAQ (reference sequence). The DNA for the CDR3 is TGTGCTAGCAGCTTTCAGCGGGGGGCCCACCAAGAGACCCAGTACTTC. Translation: CASSFQRGAHQETQYF.

The CDR3 nucleotides read TGTGCCAGCAGTTCACGACAGTATTCCTATGGCTACACCTTC. Translating it yields CASSSRQYSYGYTF. The rearrangement links TRBV12-3 or TRBV12-4 to TRBJ1-2; TRBD1 is a possible D gene (5 bases). Trimming left V 4 bases short and J 4 bases short, with 13 bases between. The CDR3 sequence is 14 residues long.

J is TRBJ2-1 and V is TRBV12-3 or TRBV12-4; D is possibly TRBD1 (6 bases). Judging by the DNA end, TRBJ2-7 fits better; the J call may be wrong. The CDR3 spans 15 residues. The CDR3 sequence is CASSLGETGAFKQYF. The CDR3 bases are TGTGCCAGCAGTTTGGGCGAGACAGGCGCCTTCAAGCAGTACTTC.

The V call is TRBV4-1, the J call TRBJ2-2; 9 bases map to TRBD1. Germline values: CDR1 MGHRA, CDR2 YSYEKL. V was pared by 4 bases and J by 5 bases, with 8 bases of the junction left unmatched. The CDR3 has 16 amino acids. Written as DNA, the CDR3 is TGCGCCAGCAGCCGGAGCCGGGACAGGGTAACCGGGGAGCTGTTTTTT. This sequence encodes CASSRSRDRVTGELFF.

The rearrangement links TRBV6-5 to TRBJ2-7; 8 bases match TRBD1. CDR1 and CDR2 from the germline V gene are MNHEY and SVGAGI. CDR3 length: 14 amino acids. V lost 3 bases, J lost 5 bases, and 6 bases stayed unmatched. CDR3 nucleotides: TGTGCCAGCAGTTATCTAGGACAGGGACACGAGCAGTACTTC. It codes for CASSYLGQGHEQYF.

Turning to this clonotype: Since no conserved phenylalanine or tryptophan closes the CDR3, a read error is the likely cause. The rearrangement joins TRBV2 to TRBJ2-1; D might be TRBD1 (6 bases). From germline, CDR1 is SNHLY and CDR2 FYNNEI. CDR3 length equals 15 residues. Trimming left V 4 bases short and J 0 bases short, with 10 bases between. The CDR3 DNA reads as TGTGCCAGCAGTGGGACAGAATACTCCTACAATGAGCAGTTCTTA. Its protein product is CASSGTEYSYNEQFL.

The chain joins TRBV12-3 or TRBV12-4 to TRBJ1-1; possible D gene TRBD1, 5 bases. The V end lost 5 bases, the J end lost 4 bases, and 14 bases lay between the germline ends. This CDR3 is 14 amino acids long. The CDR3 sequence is CASSRAGWSTEAFF. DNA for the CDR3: TGTGCCAGCAGTCGCGCAGGGTGGAGCACTGAAGCTTTCTTT.

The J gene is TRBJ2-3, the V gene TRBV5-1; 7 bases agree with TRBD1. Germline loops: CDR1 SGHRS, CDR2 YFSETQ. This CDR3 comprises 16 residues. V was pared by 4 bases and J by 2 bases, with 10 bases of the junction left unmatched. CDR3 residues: CASSPGVTGTTDTQYF. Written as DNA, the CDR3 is TGCGCCAGCAGCCCTGGGGTGACAGGGACCACAGATACGCAGTATTTT.

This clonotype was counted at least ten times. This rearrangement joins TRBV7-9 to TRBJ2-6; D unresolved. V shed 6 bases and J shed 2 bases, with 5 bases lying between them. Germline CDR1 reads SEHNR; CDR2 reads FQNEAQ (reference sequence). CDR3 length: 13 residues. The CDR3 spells CASSSAGANVLTF. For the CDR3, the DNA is TGTGCCAGCAGTTCAGCTGGGGCCAACGTCCTGACTTTC.

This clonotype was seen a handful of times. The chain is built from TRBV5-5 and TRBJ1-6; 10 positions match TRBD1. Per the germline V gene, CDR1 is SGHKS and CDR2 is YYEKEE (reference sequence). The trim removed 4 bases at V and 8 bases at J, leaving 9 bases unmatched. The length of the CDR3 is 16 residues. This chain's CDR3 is CASSTQLGQGYSPLHF. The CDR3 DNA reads TGTGCCAGCAGCACCCAGCTGGGACAGGGGTATTCACCCCTCCACTTT.

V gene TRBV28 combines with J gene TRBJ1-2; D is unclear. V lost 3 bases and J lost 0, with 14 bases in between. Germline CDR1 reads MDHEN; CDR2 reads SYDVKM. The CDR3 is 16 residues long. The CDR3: CASSFDPRQTNYGYTF. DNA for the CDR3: TGTGCCAGCAGTTTTGATCCGCGGCAGACTAACTATGGCTACACCTTC.

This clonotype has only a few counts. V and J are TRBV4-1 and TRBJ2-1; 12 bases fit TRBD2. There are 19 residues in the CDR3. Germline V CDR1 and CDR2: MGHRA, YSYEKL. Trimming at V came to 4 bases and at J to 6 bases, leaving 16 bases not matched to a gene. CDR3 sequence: CASSPHRPSSGGATNEQFF. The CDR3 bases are TGCGCCAGCAGCCCCCACAGACCCTCTAGCGGGGGGGCAACCAATGAGCAGTTCTTC.

CDR3 region: CASKLDSVLLDYGYTF. CDR3 coding DNA: TGTGCCAGCAAACTGGACAGCGTACTTCTCGACTATGGCTACACCTTC. V gene TRBV7-2 combines with J gene TRBJ1-2; a weak D match, TRBD1 (6 bases). The CDR3 is 16 amino acids. Germline CDR1 SGHTA, CDR2 FQGNSA. The ends were cut back, 7 bases at V and 3 bases at J, with 21 bases in the middle.

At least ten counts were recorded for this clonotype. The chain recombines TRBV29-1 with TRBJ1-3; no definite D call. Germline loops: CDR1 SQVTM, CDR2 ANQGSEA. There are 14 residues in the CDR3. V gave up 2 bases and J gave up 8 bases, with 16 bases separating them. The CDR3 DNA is TGCAGCGTTGAAACTCACTTGGTGCCAGACACCATATATTTT. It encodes CSVETHLVPDTIYF.

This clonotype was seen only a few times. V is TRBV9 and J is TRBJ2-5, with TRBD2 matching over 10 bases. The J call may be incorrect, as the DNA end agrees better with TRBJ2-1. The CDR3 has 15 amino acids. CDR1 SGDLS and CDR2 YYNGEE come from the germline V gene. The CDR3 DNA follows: TGTGCCAGCAGCGTGACTAGCGGGTATCGCAATGAGCAGTTCTTC. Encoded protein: CASSVTSGYRNEQFF.

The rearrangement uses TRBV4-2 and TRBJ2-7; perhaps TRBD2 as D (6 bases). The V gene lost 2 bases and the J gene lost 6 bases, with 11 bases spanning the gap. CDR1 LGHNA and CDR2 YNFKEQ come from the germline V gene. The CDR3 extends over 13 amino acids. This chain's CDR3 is CASSQTGLREQYF. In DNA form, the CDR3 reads TGTGCCAGCAGCCAAACGGGACTCCGCGAGCAGTACTTC.

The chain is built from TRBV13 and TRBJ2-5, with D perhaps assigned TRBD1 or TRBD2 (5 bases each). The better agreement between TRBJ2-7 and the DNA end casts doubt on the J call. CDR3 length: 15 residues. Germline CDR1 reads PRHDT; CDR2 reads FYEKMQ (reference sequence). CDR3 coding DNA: TGTGCCAGCAGCTTCGGGATTGACAGAGCCTACGAGCAGTACTTC. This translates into CASSFGIDRAYEQYF.

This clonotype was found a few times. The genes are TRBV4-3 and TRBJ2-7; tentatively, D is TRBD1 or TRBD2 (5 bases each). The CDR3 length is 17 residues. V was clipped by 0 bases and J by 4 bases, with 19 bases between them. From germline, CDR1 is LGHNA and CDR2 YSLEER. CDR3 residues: CASSQDLSGTIDYEQYF. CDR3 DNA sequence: TGCGCCAGCAGCCAAGATCTTTCCGGGACGATTGATTACGAGCAGTACTTC.